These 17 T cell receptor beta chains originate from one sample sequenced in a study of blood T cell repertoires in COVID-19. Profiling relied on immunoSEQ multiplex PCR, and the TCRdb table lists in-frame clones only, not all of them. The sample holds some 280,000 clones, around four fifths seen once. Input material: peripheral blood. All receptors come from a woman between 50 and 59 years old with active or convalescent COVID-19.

The CDR3 region is CASSPLASRGTGELFF. The CDR3 DNA is TGTGCCAGCAGTCCACTAGCGTCCAGGGGCACCGGGGAGCTGTTTTTT. The V call is TRBV11-2, the J call TRBJ2-2; tentative D call: TRBD2 (7 bases). The CDR3 spans 16 residues. Germline values: CDR1 SGHAT, CDR2 FQNNGV. V dropped 6 bases and J dropped 4 bases, with 18 bases sitting between them. Filled out from reference TRBV11-2 and TRBJ2-2, the complete variable domain reads EAGVAQSPRYKIIEKRQSVAFWCNPISGHATLYWYQQILGQGPKLLIQFQNNGVVDDSQLPKDRFSAERLKGVDSTLKIQPAKLEDSAVYLCASSPLASRGTGELFFGEGSRLTVL.

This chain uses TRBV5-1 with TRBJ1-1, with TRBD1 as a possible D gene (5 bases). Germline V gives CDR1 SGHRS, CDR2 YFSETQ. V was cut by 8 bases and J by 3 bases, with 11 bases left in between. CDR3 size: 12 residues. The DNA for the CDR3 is TGCGCCAGTAGCACGGGGGACACTGAAGCTTTCTTT. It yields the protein CASSTGDTEAFF.

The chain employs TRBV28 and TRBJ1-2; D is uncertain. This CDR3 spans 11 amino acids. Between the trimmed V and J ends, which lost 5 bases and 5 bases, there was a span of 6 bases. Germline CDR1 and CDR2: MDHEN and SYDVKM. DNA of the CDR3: TGTGCCAGCAGTCCGAGATATGGCTACACCTTC. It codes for CASSPRYGYTF.

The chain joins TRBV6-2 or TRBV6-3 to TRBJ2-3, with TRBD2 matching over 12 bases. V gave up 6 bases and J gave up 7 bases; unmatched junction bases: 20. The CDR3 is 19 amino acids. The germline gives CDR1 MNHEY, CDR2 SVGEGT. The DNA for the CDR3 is TGTGCCAGCAGCTCCCGTACGCTAGCGGGAGGGCCAAGGACGAATACGCAGTATTTT. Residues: CASSSRTLAGGPRTNTQYF.

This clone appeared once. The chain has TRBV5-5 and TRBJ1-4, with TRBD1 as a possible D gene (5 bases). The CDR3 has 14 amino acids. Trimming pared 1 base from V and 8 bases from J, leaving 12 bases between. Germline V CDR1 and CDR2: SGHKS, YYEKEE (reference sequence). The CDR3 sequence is CASSLWGDAEKLFF. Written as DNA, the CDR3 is TGTGCCAGCAGCTTGTGGGGGGACGCGGAAAAACTGTTTTTT.

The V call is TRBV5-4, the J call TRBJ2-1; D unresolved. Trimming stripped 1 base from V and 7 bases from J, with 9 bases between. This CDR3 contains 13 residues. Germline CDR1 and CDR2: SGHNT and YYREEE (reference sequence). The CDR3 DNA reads TGTGCCAGCAGCTTGAGTACTGCTAATGAGCAGTTCTTC. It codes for CASSLSTANEQFF.

The CDR3 DNA follows: TGTGCCAGCAGCCAATCAGGCTCCTACGAGCAGTACTTC. Translated, it gives CASSQSGSYEQYF. The chain uses TRBV3-1 (or the pseudogene TRBV3-2) and TRBJ2-7; D uncertain. The CDR3 totals 13 residues. CDR1 and CDR2 (germline): LGHDT, YNNKEL (reference sequence). Trimming removed 2 bases at V and 0 bases at J, with 5 bases between.

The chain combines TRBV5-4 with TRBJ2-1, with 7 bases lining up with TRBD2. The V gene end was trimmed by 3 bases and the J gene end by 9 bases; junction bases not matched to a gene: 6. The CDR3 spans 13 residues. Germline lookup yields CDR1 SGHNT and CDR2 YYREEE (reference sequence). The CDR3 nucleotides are TGTGCCAGCAGCTCGGCGGGGGTGGGTGAGCAGTTCTTC. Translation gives CASSSAGVGEQFF.

CDR3 coding DNA: TGTGCCAGCAGGCCCCAGGGGAGAGGCACTGAAGCTTTCTTT. This gives the protein CASRPQGRGTEAFF. This chain connects TRBV28 to TRBJ1-1; TRBD1 might be the D (6 bases). The CDR3 is 14 amino acids. The V end lost 6 bases, the J end lost 4 bases, and 15 bases lay between the germline ends. Germline-derived CDR1 and CDR2 are MDHEN and SYDVKM.

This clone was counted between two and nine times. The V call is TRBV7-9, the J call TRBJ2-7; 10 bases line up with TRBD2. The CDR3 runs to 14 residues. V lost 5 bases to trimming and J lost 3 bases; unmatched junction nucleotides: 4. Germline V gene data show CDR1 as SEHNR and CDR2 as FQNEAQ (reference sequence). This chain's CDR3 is CASSPTSGNYEQYF. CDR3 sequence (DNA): TGTGCCAGCAGCCCAACTAGCGGGAACTACGAGCAGTACTTC.

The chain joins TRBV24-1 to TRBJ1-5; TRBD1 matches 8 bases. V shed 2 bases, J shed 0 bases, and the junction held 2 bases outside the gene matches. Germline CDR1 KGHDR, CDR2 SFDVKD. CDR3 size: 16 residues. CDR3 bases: TGTGCCACCAGTGATTCCCAGGGGGCTAGCAATCAGCCCCAGCATTTT. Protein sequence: CATSDSQGASNQPQHF.

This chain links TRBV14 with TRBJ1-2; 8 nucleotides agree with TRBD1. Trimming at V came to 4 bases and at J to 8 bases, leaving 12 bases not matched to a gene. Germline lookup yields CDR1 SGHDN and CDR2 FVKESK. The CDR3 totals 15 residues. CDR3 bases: TGTGCCAGCAGCCTACCGGGACAGGAGTATCGGGGCTACACCTTC. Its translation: CASSLPGQEYRGYTF.

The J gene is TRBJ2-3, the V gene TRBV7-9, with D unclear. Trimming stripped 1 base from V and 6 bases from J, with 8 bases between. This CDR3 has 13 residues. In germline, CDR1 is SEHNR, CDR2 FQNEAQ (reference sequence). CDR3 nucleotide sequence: TGTGCCAGCAGCTTAGAGTCTGAGGATACGCAGTATTTT. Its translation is CASSLESEDTQYF.

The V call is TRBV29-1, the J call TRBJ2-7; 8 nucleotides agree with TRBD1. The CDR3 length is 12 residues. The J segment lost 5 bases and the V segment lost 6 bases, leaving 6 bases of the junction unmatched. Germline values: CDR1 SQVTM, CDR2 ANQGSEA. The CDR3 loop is CSVDRTGNEQYF. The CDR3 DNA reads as TGCAGCGTAGACCGGACAGGGAACGAGCAGTACTTC.

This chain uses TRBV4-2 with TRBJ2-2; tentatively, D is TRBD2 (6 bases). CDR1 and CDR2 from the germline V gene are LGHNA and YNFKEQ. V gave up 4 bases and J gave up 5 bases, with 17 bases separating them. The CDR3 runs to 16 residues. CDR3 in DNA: TGTGCCAGCAGCCCCCGGTCGGGACTCCAAACCGGGGAGCTGTTTTTT. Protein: CASSPRSGLQTGELFF.

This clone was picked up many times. The CDR3 loop is CASTYRGQGQPQHF. Here the CDR3 DNA reads TGTGCCAGCACCTACAGGGGGCAGGGTCAGCCCCAGCATTTT. The J gene is TRBJ1-5, the V gene TRBV28, with TRBD1 identical over 9 bases. Germline V CDR1 and CDR2: MDHEN, SYDVKM. There are 14 residues in the CDR3. The V and J ends lost 7 bases and 6 bases, in that order; junction bases with no gene match: 7.

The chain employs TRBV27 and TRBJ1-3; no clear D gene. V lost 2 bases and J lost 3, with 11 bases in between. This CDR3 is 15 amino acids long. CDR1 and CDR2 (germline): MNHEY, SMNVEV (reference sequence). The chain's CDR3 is CASSLTSDGGNTIYF. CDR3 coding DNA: TGTGCCAGCAGTTTAACCAGCGACGGTGGAAACACCATATATTTT.